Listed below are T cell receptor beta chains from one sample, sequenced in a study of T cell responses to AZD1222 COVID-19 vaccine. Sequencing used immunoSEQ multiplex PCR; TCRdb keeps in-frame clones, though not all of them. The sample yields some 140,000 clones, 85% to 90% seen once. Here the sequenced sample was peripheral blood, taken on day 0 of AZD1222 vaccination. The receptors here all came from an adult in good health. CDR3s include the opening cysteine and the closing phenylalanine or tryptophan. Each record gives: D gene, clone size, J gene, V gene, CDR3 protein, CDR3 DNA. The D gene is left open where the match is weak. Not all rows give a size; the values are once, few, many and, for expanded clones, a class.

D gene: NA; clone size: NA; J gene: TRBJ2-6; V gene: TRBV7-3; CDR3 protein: CASSSPRISGANVLTF; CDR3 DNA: TGTGCCAGCAGCTCCCCCCGGATCTCTGGGGCCAACGTCCTGACTTTC
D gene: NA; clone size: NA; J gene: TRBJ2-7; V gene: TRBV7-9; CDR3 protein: CAIDSQPYEQYF; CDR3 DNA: TGTGCCATTGACAGTCAGCCCTACGAGCAGTACTTC
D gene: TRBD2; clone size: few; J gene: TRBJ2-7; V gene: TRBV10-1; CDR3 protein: CASSPSWTSGSYEQYF; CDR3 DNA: TGCGCCAGCAGTCCGTCCTGGACTAGCGGGTCCTACGAGCAGTACTTC
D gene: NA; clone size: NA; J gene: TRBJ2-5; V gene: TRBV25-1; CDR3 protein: CASSPKDGQTTETQYF; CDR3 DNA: TGTGCCAGCTCCCCGAAGGATGGACAGACAACAGAGACCCAGTACTTC
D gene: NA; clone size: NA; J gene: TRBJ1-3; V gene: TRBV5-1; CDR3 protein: CASSMRAGSGNTIYF; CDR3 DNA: TGCGCCAGCAGTATGAGGGCCGGGAGTGGAAACACCATATATTTT
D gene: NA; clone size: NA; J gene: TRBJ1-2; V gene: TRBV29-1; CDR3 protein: CSAASAFGKGYTF; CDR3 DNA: TGCAGCGCTGCCTCGGCCTTCGGAAAAGGCTACACCTTC
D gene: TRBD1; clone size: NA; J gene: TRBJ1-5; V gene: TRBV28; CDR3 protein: CASSTSGQGGQPQHF; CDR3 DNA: TGTGCCAGCAGTACGAGCGGACAGGGCGGACAGCCCCAGCATTTT
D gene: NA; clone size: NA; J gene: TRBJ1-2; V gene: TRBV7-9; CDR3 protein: CASSLAEWGYTF; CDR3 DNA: TGTGCCAGCAGCTTAGCGGAATGGGGCTACACCTTC
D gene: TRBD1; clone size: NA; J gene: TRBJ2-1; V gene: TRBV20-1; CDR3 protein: CSASRDRDFLHLSYNEQFF; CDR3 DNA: TGCAGTGCTAGTAGGGACAGGGATTTTCTACACCTCAGCTACAATGAGCAGTTCTTC
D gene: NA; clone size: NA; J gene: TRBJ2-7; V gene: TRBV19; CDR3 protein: CASSISPVGDYEQYF; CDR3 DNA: TGTGCCAGTAGTATCTCCCCGGTGGGAGACTACGAGCAGTACTTC
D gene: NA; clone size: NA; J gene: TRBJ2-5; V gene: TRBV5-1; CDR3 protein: CASSLMSERETQYF; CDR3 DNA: TGCGCCAGCAGCCTGATGTCGGAACGGGAGACCCAGTACTTC
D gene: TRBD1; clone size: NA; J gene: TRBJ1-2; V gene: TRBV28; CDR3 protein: CASSYPPRAGGGGYTF; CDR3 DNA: TGTGCCAGCAGTTATCCCCCGCGAGCAGGGGGCGGAGGCTACACCTTC
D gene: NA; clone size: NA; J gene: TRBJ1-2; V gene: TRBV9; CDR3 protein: CASSVEVRFELGTF; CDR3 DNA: TGTGCCAGCAGCGTAGAGGTCAGGTTTGAATTGGGCACCTTC
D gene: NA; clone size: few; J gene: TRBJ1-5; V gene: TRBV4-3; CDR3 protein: CASSQRSGAAGNQPQHF; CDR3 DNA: TGCGCCAGCAGCCAAAGATCAGGAGCGGCCGGCAATCAGCCCCAGCATTTT
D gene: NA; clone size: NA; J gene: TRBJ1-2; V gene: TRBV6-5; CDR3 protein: CASSYAPAGGYTF; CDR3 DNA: TGTGCCAGCAGTTACGCTCCAGCGGGGGGCTACACCTTC
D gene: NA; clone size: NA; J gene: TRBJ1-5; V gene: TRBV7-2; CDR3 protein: CASSARQSNQPQHF; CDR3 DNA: TGTGCCAGCAGCGCCCGGCAGAGCAATCAGCCCCAGCATTTT
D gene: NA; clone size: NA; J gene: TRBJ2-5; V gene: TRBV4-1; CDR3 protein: CASSQDRGAGETQYF; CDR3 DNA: TGCGCCAGCAGCCAAGATCGGGGGGCTGGAGAGACCCAGTACTTC
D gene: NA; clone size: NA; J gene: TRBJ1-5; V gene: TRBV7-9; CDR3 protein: CASSLLRDQPQHF; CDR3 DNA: TGTGCCAGCAGCTTACTGAGGGATCAGCCCCAGCATTTT
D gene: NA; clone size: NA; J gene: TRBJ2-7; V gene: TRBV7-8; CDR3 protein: CASSTTTRRTEEQYF; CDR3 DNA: TGTGCCAGCAGCACCACGACCCGCAGGACTGAAGAGCAGTACTTC
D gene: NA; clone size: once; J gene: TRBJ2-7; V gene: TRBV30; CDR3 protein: CAWGHLYEQYF; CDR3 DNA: TGTGCCTGGGGACACCTCTACGAGCAGTACTTC
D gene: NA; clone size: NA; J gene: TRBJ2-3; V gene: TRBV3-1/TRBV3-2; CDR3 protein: CASSHRTDTQYF; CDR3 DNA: TGTGCCAGCAGCCATCGCACAGATACGCAGTATTTT
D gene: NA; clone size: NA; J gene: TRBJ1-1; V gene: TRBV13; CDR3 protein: CASSLGGRTEAFF; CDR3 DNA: TGTGCCAGCAGCTTGGGGGGACGCACTGAAGCTTTCTTT
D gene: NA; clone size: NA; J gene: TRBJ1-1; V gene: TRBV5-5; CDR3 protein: CASSFGVKGTEAFF; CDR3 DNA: TGTGCCAGCAGCTTCGGGGTGAAGGGCACTGAAGCTTTCTTT
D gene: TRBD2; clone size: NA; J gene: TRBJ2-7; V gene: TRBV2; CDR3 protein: CASSEGGGHLYEQYF; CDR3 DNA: TGTGCCAGCAGTGAAGGGGGAGGGCACCTCTACGAGCAGTACTTC
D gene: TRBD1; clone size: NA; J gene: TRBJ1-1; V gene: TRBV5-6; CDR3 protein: CASRTRGQQTEAFF; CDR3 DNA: TGTGCCAGCAGGACCAGGGGGCAACAAACTGAAGCTTTCTTT
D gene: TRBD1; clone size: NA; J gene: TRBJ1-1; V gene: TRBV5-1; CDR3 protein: CASNTGASMNTEAFF; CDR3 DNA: TGCGCCAGCAATACAGGGGCGAGTATGAACACTGAAGCTTTCTTT